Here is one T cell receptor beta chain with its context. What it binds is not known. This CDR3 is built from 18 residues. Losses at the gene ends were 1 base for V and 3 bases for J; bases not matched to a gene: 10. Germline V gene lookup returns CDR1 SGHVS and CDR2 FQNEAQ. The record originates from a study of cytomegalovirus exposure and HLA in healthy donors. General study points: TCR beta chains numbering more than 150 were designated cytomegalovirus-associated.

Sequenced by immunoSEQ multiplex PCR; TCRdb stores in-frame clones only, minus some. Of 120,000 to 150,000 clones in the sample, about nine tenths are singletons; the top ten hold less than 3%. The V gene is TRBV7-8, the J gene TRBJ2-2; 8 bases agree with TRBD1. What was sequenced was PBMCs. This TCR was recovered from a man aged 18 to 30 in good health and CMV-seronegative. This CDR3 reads CASSLETFGQGHTGELFF. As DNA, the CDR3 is TGTGCCAGCAGCTTAGAGACGTTCGGACAGGGTCACACCGGGGAGCTGTTTTTT.